Given below is one TCR beta chain in context. Its antigen is currently unknown. The data were taken from a study of shared clonotypes between healthy human individuals. Across the whole study: Researchers assigned three CD4 naive, three CD4 memory, two CD8 naive and one CD8 memory plate to each donor.

TCRdb's copy holds only in-frame clones and misses some; the assay was immunoSEQ multiplex PCR. The data contain a few hundred thousand clones, 97% of them singletons. The germline V gene has CDR1 SGHAT and CDR2 FQDESV (reference sequence). The CDR3 has 16 amino acids. The V and J ends lost 3 bases and 6 bases, in that order; junction bases with no gene match: 7. General study points: Among non-shared clonotypes, generation probabilities were lower than among those shared by all four donors. A few donors shared about 4.8% of their naive CD4 clonotypes.

The receptor's source is a woman aged 30 to 39 in good health. The sample taken for sequencing was naive CD4+ T cells sorted from blood. Stated subset: CD45RA+ positively selected. This chain joins TRBV11-1 and TRBJ1-4, with 10 nucleotides matching TRBD1. CDR3 residues: CASSLAPGTGDEKLFF. In DNA, the CDR3 is TGTGCCAGCAGCTTGGCCCCCGGGACAGGGGATGAAAAACTGTTTTTT.